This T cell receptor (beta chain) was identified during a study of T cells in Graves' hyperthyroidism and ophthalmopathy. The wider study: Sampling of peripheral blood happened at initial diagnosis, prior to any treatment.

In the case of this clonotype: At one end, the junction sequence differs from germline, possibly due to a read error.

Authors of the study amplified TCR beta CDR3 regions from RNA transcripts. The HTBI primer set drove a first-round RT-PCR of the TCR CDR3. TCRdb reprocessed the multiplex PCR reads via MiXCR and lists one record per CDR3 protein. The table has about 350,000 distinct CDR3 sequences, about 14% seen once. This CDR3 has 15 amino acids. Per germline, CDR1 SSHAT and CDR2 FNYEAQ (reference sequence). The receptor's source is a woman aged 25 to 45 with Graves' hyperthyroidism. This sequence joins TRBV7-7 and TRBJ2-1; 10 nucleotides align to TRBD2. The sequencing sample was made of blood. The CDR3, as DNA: TGTGCTAGCAGCTTACTAGCGGGACCAGGCAATGAGCAGTTCTTC. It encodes CASSLLAGPGNEQFF.